The clone carrying this T cell receptor beta chain was seen many times. The data belong to a study of neurological immune-mediated disorders. Germline V CDR1 and CDR2: SGDLS, YYNGEE. V lost 4 bases and J lost 4, with 19 bases in between. CDR3 length: 16 amino acids. TCRdb independently ran MiXCR on the 5' RACE reads; one entry per CDR3 protein. The sample lists about 55,000 distinct CDR3 sequences; approximately 4.4% were seen once. The chain joins TRBV9 to TRBJ2-3; weak D call: TRBD2 (5 bases). Sequencing used PBMCs. The receptor was derived from a man aged 50-60 years with multiple sclerosis. The CDR3: CASSISGGSRPDTQYF. Here the CDR3 DNA reads TGTGCCAGCAGCATATCAGGTGGGAGTCGACCAGATACGCAGTATTTT.